These 18 T cell receptor beta chains were sequenced from one sample in a study of control samples from healthy donors and cancer patients. Clones were sequenced by immunoSEQ multiplex PCR, and TCRdb holds only the in-frame ones, with some missing. This table has about 170,000 clones, 93% appearing once. The specimen sequenced was blood. The receptor set was obtained from a woman aged 60-70 years in good health.

V gene TRBV5-8 combines with J gene TRBJ2-1; D is undetermined. The CDR3 spans 14 residues. Germline lookup yields CDR1 SGHTS and CDR2 YDEGEE. V was pared by 4 bases and J by 3 bases, with 11 bases between. The CDR3, as DNA: TGTGCCAGCAGCCCTTGGAACAGCTACAATGAGCAGTTCTTC. This sequence encodes CASSPWNSYNEQFF.

The V and J genes are TRBV11-1 and TRBJ1-1, with D unclear. Germline assignment: CDR1 SGHAT and CDR2 FQDESV (reference sequence). Trimming stripped 5 bases from V and 3 bases from J, with 7 bases between. The length of the CDR3 is 12 residues. The CDR3 loop reads CASSLRDTEAFF. CDR3 DNA: TGTGCCAGCAGCCTAAGGGACACTGAAGCTTTCTTT.

The chain combines TRBV6-5 with TRBJ1-5; no clear D gene. Germline loops: CDR1 MNHEY, CDR2 SVGAGI. V lost 7 bases to trimming and J lost 1 base, with 14 bases between them. The CDR3 is 15 amino acids. CDR3 bases: TGTGCCAGCACCCGGACGGCGGTAAGCAATCAGCCCCAGCATTTT. This encodes CASTRTAVSNQPQHF.

The gene calls are TRBV4-3 and TRBJ1-2; D ambiguous. CDR1 is LGHNA, CDR2 YSLEER, per germline. The V gene lost 5 bases and the J gene lost 0 bases, with 19 bases spanning the gap. CDR3 length equals 17 residues. The CDR3 here is CASSSRWEAAANYGYTF. In nucleotides, the CDR3 is TGCGCCAGCAGCTCAAGATGGGAGGCCGCAGCTAACTATGGCTACACCTTC.

The gene calls are TRBV9 and TRBJ1-4; D not certain. The germline V and J ends were trimmed by 4 bases and 7 bases, with 17 bases remaining between them. The CDR3 totals 15 residues. From germline, CDR1 is SGDLS and CDR2 YYNGEE. The CDR3 region has the DNA TGTGCCAGCAGCCCCATCCGAGGAAGAGGTGAAAAACTGTTTTTT. This encodes CASSPIRGRGEKLFF.

The chain couples TRBV11-3 to TRBJ2-3; 8 nucleotides line up with TRBD2. V was clipped by 5 bases and J by 1 base; unmatched bases: 2. CDR1 and CDR2 from the germline V gene are SGHNT and YENEEA. The CDR3 has 14 residues. The CDR3 spells CASSAGGRTDTQYF. In DNA form, the CDR3 reads TGTGCCAGCAGCGCGGGGGGCCGCACAGATACGCAGTATTTT. The full variable domain, with the rest looked up from reference TRBV11-3 and TRBJ2-3, is EAGVVQSPRYKIIEKKQPVAFWCNPISGHNTLYWYLQNLGQGPELLIRYENEEAVDDSQLPKDRFSAERLKGVDSTLKIQPAELGDSAVYLCASSAGGRTDTQYFGPGTRLTVL.

The V call is TRBV7-8, the J call TRBJ1-2; D possibly corresponds to TRBD1 (6 bases). This CDR3 comprises 16 residues. Germline CDR1 and CDR2: SGHVS and FQNEAQ. V was clipped by 6 bases and J by 4 bases, with 21 bases between them. In DNA form, the CDR3 reads TGTGCCAGCAGTTCCCGAACGGGGGCGCGGGCCTATGGCTACACCTTC. Translated, it gives CASSSRTGARAYGYTF.

This chain uses TRBV19 with TRBJ1-1, with 7 bases matching TRBD1. After removal of 3 bases from V and 0 bases from J, the junction contained 7 bases not matched to a gene. Germline-derived CDR1 and CDR2 are LNHDA and SQIVND (reference sequence). This CDR3 spans 16 amino acids. The DNA for the CDR3 is TGTGCCAGTAGTATCGGAGGGGGCCCCTTGAACACTGAAGCTTTCTTT. It is translated as CASSIGGGPLNTEAFF.

The V and J genes are TRBV30 and TRBJ1-1; D is possibly TRBD1 (5 bases). The length of the CDR3 is 14 residues. Trimming took off 2 bases at V and 1 base at J, with 11 bases between the two ends. CDR1 GTSNPN and CDR2 SVGIG come from the germline V gene (reference sequence). CDR3 nucleotides: TGTGCCTGGAGTACGCTCGGGGGGAACACTGAAGCTTTCTTT. Residues: CAWSTLGGNTEAFF. Drawing the rest from reference TRBV30 and TRBJ1-1, the complete variable domain is SQTIHQWPATLVQPVGSPLSLECTVEGTSNPNLYWYRQAAGRGLQLLFYSVGIGQISSEVPQNLSASRPQDRQFILSSKKLLLSDSGFYLCAWSTLGGNTEAFFGQGTRLTVV.

The chain uses TRBV3-1 (or the pseudogene TRBV3-2) and TRBJ1-2; D is perhaps TRBD1 (5 bases). V shed 2 bases and J shed 3 bases, with 10 bases lying between them. The CDR3 has 14 residues. Germline values: CDR1 LGHDT, CDR2 YNNKEL (reference sequence). The CDR3 loop reads CASSQTGTDYGYTF. The CDR3 nucleotides are TGTGCCAGCAGCCAAACTGGGACGGACTATGGCTACACCTTC.

Points on this clone: One end of the junction varies from germline; a read error may be responsible. J is TRBJ1-2 and V is TRBV18; D might be TRBD1 (6 bases). CDR3 length: 13 residues. Germline V gene lookup returns CDR1 KGHSH and CDR2 LQKENI. The CDR3 loop reads CASSPDSNNGYTF. The DNA for the CDR3 is TGTGCCAGCTCACCGGACAGTAACAATGGCTACACCTTC.

The chain links TRBV5-1 to TRBJ2-5; D may be TRBD1 or TRBD2 (5 bases each). Trimming took 1 base from V and 1 from J, leaving 17 bases between them. Germline values: CDR1 SGHRS, CDR2 YFSETQ. This CDR3 region has 17 residues. CDR3 sequence reads: CASSLFGTSARQETQYF. Written as DNA, the CDR3 is TGCGCCAGCAGCTTGTTTGGGACCTCAGCCCGCCAAGAGACCCAGTACTTC.

The chain has TRBV9 and TRBJ2-2; 8 bases line up with TRBD2. Germline V gives CDR1 SGDLS, CDR2 YYNGEE. V shed 4 bases, J shed 3 bases, and the junction held 5 bases outside the gene matches. CDR3 length: 15 residues. This chain's CDR3 is CASSPREGYTGELFF. The CDR3 DNA is TGTGCCAGCAGCCCCCGGGAGGGTTACACCGGGGAGCTGTTTTTT.

The rearrangement joins TRBV2 to TRBJ1-2, with unresolved D. The CDR3 contains 14 residues. V was shortened by 0 bases and J by 4 bases, with 9 bases between the two germline ends. CDR1 is SNHLY, CDR2 FYNNEI, per germline. The CDR3 here is CASSEAEVTYGYTF. CDR3 coding DNA: TGTGCCAGCAGTGAAGCGGAAGTTACCTATGGCTACACCTTC.

The chain employs TRBV27 and TRBJ1-6; 11 bases match TRBD1. V lost 6 bases and J lost 9; bases outside the gene matches: 4. Germline V gene data show CDR1 as MNHEY and CDR2 as SMNVEV (reference sequence). This CDR3 region has 14 residues. The CDR3 nucleotides are TGTGCCAGCAGCCACGGGACAGGGGGTTCACCCCTCCACTTT. It yields the protein CASSHGTGGSPLHF.

V usage is TRBV4-1 and J usage is TRBJ1-3, with 7 bases identical to TRBD1. Germline V gene sequence: CDR1 MGHRA, CDR2 YSYEKL. V dropped 2 bases and J dropped 2; count of bases not matched to a gene: 6. There are 16 residues in the CDR3. DNA of the CDR3: TGCGCCAGCAGCCAACCTCTACAGGGGACTGGAAACACCATATATTTT. Encoded protein: CASSQPLQGTGNTIYF.

V is TRBV4-3 and J is TRBJ1-2; a weak D match, TRBD1 (6 bases). Trimming shortened V by 0 bases and J by 4 bases, and 12 bases separated the two germline ends. The CDR3 has 15 amino acids. Germline CDR1 reads LGHNA; CDR2 reads YSLEER. In DNA form, the CDR3 reads TGCGCCAGCAGCCAAGATCAAGGGGGTAGCTATGGCTACACCTTC. Protein: CASSQDQGGSYGYTF.

The J gene is TRBJ1-4, the V gene TRBV5-1; D is possibly TRBD1 (6 bases). Germline CDR1 reads SGHRS; CDR2 reads YFSETQ. V shed 2 bases and J shed 6 bases, with 8 bases lying between them. This CDR3 has 13 residues. The CDR3 spells CASSFSGDEKLFF. The DNA for the CDR3 is TGCGCCAGCAGCTTCTCAGGGGATGAAAAACTGTTTTTT. Based on the CDR3 plus reference TRBV5-1 and TRBJ1-4, the full variable domain is KAGVTQTPRYLIKTRGQQVTLSCSPISGHRSVSWYQQTPGQGLQFLFEYFSETQRNKGNFPGRFSGRQFSNSRSEMNVSTLELGDSALYLCASSFSGDEKLFFGSGTQLSVL.